What follows are 29 T cell receptor beta chains derived from one specimen sequenced in a study of T cells after yellow fever vaccination. TCRdb analysed the 5' RACE reads with MiXCR anew, one entry per CDR3 protein. The sample contains 250,000 to 350,000 distinct CDR3 sequences, 4% to 5.5% of which appear only once. This material consisted of PBMCs, taken 15 days after the yellow fever booster vaccination. These receptors came from a man younger than 35 who received the YFV17D yellow fever vaccine.

This clonotype was found many times. The rearrangement uses TRBV9 and TRBJ1-1, with D unresolved. CDR3 length equals 15 residues. Germline CDR1 reads SGDLS; CDR2 reads YYNGEE. V was trimmed by 0 bases and J by 0 bases, leaving 9 bases between them. DNA of the CDR3: TGTGCCAGCAGCGTAGCGGGAGGGTTGAACACTGAAGCTTTCTTT. This encodes CASSVAGGLNTEAFF.

Many counts were recorded for this clonotype. A much more abundant neighbour one base away suggests this may be a read error. The genes are TRBV20-1 and TRBJ2-1, with 14 nucleotides matching TRBD2. V lost 5 bases and J lost 8; bases outside the gene matches: 5. The germline CDR1 and CDR2 sequences are DFQATT and SNEGSKA (reference sequence). The CDR3 is 14 residues long. CDR3 coding DNA: TGCAGTGCTCCGACTAGCGGGGGGGCTTATGAGCAGTTCTTC. Amino acids: CSAPTSGGAYEQFF.

This clonotype has a handful of counts. The chain links TRBV2 to TRBJ1-1, with D unresolved. The CDR3 is 12 amino acids. Trimming stripped 1 base from V and 8 bases from J, with 8 bases between. CDR1 is SNHLY and CDR2 is FYNNEI in the germline V gene. The CDR3 region is CASSEGLVEAFF. The CDR3 nucleotides are TGTGCCAGCAGTGAAGGCTTGGTGGAAGCTTTCTTT.

This rearrangement joins TRBV29-1 to TRBJ1-2, with D possibly TRBD1 on 6 matching bases. The CDR3 runs 13 residues. Trimming pared 4 bases from V and 6 bases from J, leaving 15 bases between. CDR1 and CDR2 from the germline V gene are SQVTM and ANQGSEA. CDR3 residues: CSVGQGPKDGYTF. The CDR3 coding sequence is TGCAGCGTTGGTCAGGGGCCCAAAGATGGCTACACCTTC.

This clonotype was seen ten or more times. The chain recombines TRBV7-3 with TRBJ2-1; 9 bases are shared with TRBD2. From germline, CDR1 is SGHTA and CDR2 FQGTGA. The CDR3 length is 15 residues. V was pared by 2 bases and J by 9 bases, with 8 bases of the junction left unmatched. The CDR3 reads CASSLVSSGGGEQFF. As DNA, the CDR3 is TGTGCCAGCAGCTTAGTTAGTAGCGGGGGTGGTGAGCAGTTCTTC.

This clonotype occurred a few times. The chain uses TRBV5-1 and TRBJ2-7; D gene unclear. The germline gives CDR1 SGHRS, CDR2 YFSETQ. The CDR3 has 14 residues. The ends were cut back, 1 base at V and 3 bases at J, with 11 bases in the middle. CDR3 nucleotides: TGCGCCAGCAGCTTGAGAGTACCTGACTACGAGCAGTACTTC. Amino acids: CASSLRVPDYEQYF.

This clonotype was observed a handful of times. This chain connects TRBV12-3 or TRBV12-4 to TRBJ2-7; D ambiguous. This CDR3 comprises 11 residues. The ends were cut back, 5 bases at V and 4 bases at J, with 6 bases in the middle. The CDR3 nucleotides are TGTGCCAGCAGTACCCTGTACGAGCAGTACTTC. Its protein is CASSTLYEQYF.

The rearrangement joins TRBV11-3 to TRBJ1-6; no firm D call. Trimming removed 5 bases from V and 10 bases from J, with 12 bases in between. This CDR3 is built from 13 residues. Per germline, CDR1 SGHNT and CDR2 YENEEA. CDR3 nucleotide sequence: TGTGCCAGCAGCCGAGACTCTATGTCACCCCTCCACTTT. Residues: CASSRDSMSPLHF.

This clonotype was observed at least ten times. This chain connects TRBV10-3 to TRBJ1-1, with D unclear. This CDR3 has 12 amino acids. V was pared by 6 bases and J by 5 bases, with 10 bases between. Germline V gene lookup returns CDR1 ENHRY and CDR2 SYGVKD. The CDR3 spells CAISPVSTEAFF. The DNA of the CDR3 is TGTGCCATCAGCCCAGTCAGTACTGAAGCTTTCTTT.

The chain joins TRBV10-1 to TRBJ1-5, with D uncertain. V shed 6 bases and J shed 3 bases, with 0 bases lying between them. The CDR3 has 10 residues. CDR1 is WNHNN and CDR2 is SYGVQD in the germline V gene (reference sequence). CDR3: CASSNQPQHF. CDR3 sequence (DNA): TGCGCCAGCAGCAATCAGCCCCAGCATTTT.

In this sample, this clonotype turned up a few times. The V gene is TRBV12-3 or TRBV12-4, the J gene TRBJ1-2; 9 bases match TRBD1. CDR3 size: 13 residues. With V trimmed by 2 bases and J by 7 bases, 2 bases remained unmatched. The CDR3 bases are TGTGCCAGCAGTTTAAACAGGGGGCGTGGCTACACCTTC. Its translation is CASSLNRGRGYTF.

This clonotype was seen ten or more times. This chain connects TRBV12-3 or TRBV12-4 to TRBJ1-1; D is perhaps TRBD1 (6 bases). This CDR3 is 13 amino acids long. The V gene lost 6 bases and the J gene lost 4 bases, with 12 bases spanning the gap. CDR3 loop: CASRYGGGTEAFF. The CDR3 bases are TGTGCCAGCAGATACGGAGGGGGCACTGAAGCTTTCTTT.

This clonotype was seen ten or more times. This rearrangement joins TRBV6-2 or TRBV6-3 to TRBJ2-5; 7 positions match TRBD1. The V and J ends lost 4 bases and 5 bases, in that order; junction bases with no gene match: 16. Germline V CDR1 and CDR2: MNHEY, SVGEGT. CDR3 length equals 17 residues. The CDR3 coding sequence is TGTGCCAGCAGTTCCCGAGGCCTGGGACAGATGGAGGAGACCCAGTACTTC. It yields the protein CASSSRGLGQMEETQYF.

The chain carries TRBV5-1 and TRBJ2-2; 8 bases match TRBD2. CDR1 and CDR2 from the germline V gene are SGHRS and YFSETQ. The junction had 2 bases not matched to a gene; V was cut back by 1 base and J by 0 bases. CDR3 length equals 16 residues. In DNA, the CDR3 is TGCGCCAGCAGCTTGACCGGGGGGGCGAACACCGGGGAGCTGTTTTTT. It encodes CASSLTGGANTGELFF.

The chain carries TRBV24-1 and TRBJ2-3; possible D gene TRBD1, 5 bases. Deletions cut 0 bases from V and 0 bases from J, with 9 bases between. CDR1 is KGHDR and CDR2 is SFDVKD in the germline V gene. The CDR3 runs to 16 residues. This chain's CDR3 is CATSDLQGRSTDTQYF. The CDR3 DNA is TGTGCCACCAGTGATTTGCAGGGTCGGAGCACAGATACGCAGTATTTT.

This clonotype was picked up many times. The chain recombines TRBV5-4 with TRBJ2-6, with 7 bases identical to TRBD1. Germline lookup yields CDR1 SGHNT and CDR2 YYREEE (reference sequence). The CDR3 is made up of 17 amino acids. V lost 5 bases and J lost 0; bases outside the gene matches: 8. The DNA for the CDR3 is TGTGCCAGCAGGACAGGGTTGACTTACTCTGGGGCCAACGTCCTGACTTTC. Its translation: CASRTGLTYSGANVLTF.

The CDR3 loop reads CASTGQGAGNTGELFF. DNA of the CDR3: TGTGCCAGCACGGGTCAAGGGGCCGGGAACACCGGGGAGCTGTTTTTT. V and J are TRBV12-3 or TRBV12-4 and TRBJ2-2; weak D call: TRBD1 (5 bases). V lost 7 bases to trimming and J lost 1 base, with 16 bases between them. This CDR3 has 16 amino acids.

This clonotype was counted only a few times. J is TRBJ2-3 and V is TRBV2, with D possibly TRBD2 on 6 matching bases. The CDR3 runs to 18 residues. Trimming took off 10 bases at V and 0 bases at J, with 26 bases between the two ends. CDR1 is SNHLY, CDR2 FYNNEI, per germline. CDR3: CATAGRVGRGPSTDTQYF. For the CDR3, the DNA is TGTGCCACCGCCGGCAGGGTTGGGCGGGGTCCTAGCACAGATACGCAGTATTTT.

The chain is built from TRBV7-9 and TRBJ1-5; 11 bases line up with TRBD1. The ends lost 6 bases at V and 4 bases at J; junction bases unmatched: 8. The CDR3 sequence is 16 residues long. Germline CDR1 and CDR2: SEHNR and FQNEAQ (reference sequence). This CDR3 reads CASRFTGQGGNQPQHF. The CDR3 DNA follows: TGTGCCAGCAGATTTACGGGACAGGGGGGAAATCAGCCCCAGCATTTT.

There are a few counts of this clonotype. A junction end diverges from the germline sequence, so it may reflect a read error. J is TRBJ2-2 and V is TRBV12-3 or TRBV12-4; 7 bases line up with TRBD1. This CDR3 is 16 amino acids long. The CDR3 nucleotides are TGTGCCAGCCGTTTGTCGTTAGGGGGCCACACCGGGGAGCTGTTTTTT. It yields the protein CASRLSLGGHTGELFF.

The chain recombines TRBV6-1 with TRBJ2-1; TRBD2 aligns across 11 bases. CDR1 and CDR2 from the germline V gene are MNHNS and SASEGT. V lost 6 bases, J lost 13 bases, and 5 bases stayed unmatched. CDR3 size: 12 residues. The CDR3 loop is CASSLLAGDQFF. The CDR3 DNA reads TGTGCCAGCAGCTTACTAGCGGGGGACCAGTTCTTC.

This clonotype appeared many times. This chain uses TRBV5-1 with TRBJ2-6; no definite D call. The V and J ends lost 1 base and 2 bases respectively, with 13 bases between them. Germline V gene sequence: CDR1 SGHRS, CDR2 YFSETQ. The CDR3 contains 17 residues. CDR3 DNA sequence: TGCGCCAGCAGCTTGATGCCTGACTTAGCTGGGGCCAACGTCCTGACTTTC. This sequence encodes CASSLMPDLAGANVLTF.

This clonotype was recorded many times. This chain uses TRBV7-9 with TRBJ1-6; 7 positions match TRBD1. The CDR3 is 19 residues long. CDR1 and CDR2 from the germline V gene are SEHNR and FQNEAQ (reference sequence). V lost 4 bases, J lost 4 bases, and 16 bases stayed unmatched. In nucleotides, the CDR3 is TGTGCCAGCAGCTCGGAGACAGGGACGCAGTTGGGTTATAATTCACCCCTCCACTTT. It yields the protein CASSSETGTQLGYNSPLHF. Filled out from reference TRBV7-9 and TRBJ1-6, the complete variable domain reads DTGVSQNPRHKITKRGQNVTFRCDPISEHNRLYWYRQTLGQGPEFLTYFQNEAQLEKSRLLSDRFSAERPKGSFSTLEIQRTEQGDSAMYLCASSSETGTQLGYNSPLHFGNGTRLTVT.

There are a few counts of this clonotype. J is TRBJ2-3 and V is TRBV28; 7 positions agree with TRBD2. The CDR3 has 15 amino acids. Germline assignment: CDR1 MDHEN and CDR2 SYDVKM. Trimming at V came to 6 bases and at J to 0 bases, leaving 6 bases not matched to a gene. CDR3 nucleotide sequence: TGTGCCAGCAGCCCGGGGGGATTCAGCACAGATACGCAGTATTTT. Residues: CASSPGGFSTDTQYF.

This clonotype was picked up many times. The gene calls are TRBV6-2 or TRBV6-3 and TRBJ2-4; D not resolved. Germline CDR1 MNHEY, CDR2 SVGEGT. The V gene lost 2 bases and the J gene lost 0 bases, with 11 bases spanning the gap. The CDR3 covers 16 residues. In DNA, the CDR3 is TGTGCCAGCAGTTACGCGGAAGGCCTAGCCAAAAACATTCAGTACTTC. This codes for CASSYAEGLAKNIQYF.

Many counts were recorded for this clonotype. This chain joins TRBV7-2 and TRBJ1-1, with 8 bases that match TRBD1. The V gene end was trimmed by 9 bases and the J gene end by 1 base; junction bases not matched to a gene: 4. The CDR3 spans 13 residues. Germline CDR1 reads SGHTA; CDR2 reads FQGNSA. CDR3 DNA: TGTGCCAGTGATCAGGGGGCGAACACTGAAGCTTTCTTT. Translating it yields CASDQGANTEAFF.

This clonotype was seen more than once but under ten times. V gene TRBV20-1 combines with J gene TRBJ2-7, with 9 bases that match TRBD1. The germline V gene encodes CDR1 DFQATT and CDR2 SNEGSKA (reference sequence). With V trimmed by 4 bases and J by 7 bases, 11 bases remained unmatched. The CDR3 has 14 amino acids. CDR3 amino acids: CSATRDRASEEQYF. DNA for the CDR3: TGCAGTGCTACACGGGACAGGGCATCGGAGGAGCAGTACTTC.

This clonotype was counted a few times. V gene TRBV5-1 combines with J gene TRBJ2-5; 9 bases are a match to TRBD1. This CDR3 contains 13 residues. Germline loops: CDR1 SGHRS, CDR2 YFSETQ. Trimming cost V 0 bases and J 13 bases; bases outside gene matches: 7. CDR3 in amino acids: CASSLEGTGNWYF. DNA for the CDR3: TGCGCCAGCAGCTTGGAAGGGACAGGGAATTGGTACTTC.

There are many counts of this clonotype. The chain recombines TRBV24-1 with TRBJ1-2, with a weak D call TRBD1 (6 bases). Germline loops: CDR1 KGHDR, CDR2 SFDVKD. The CDR3 extends over 13 amino acids. Trimming left V 3 bases short and J 8 bases short, with 12 bases between. CDR3 DNA sequence: TGTGCCACCAGTGATCAACAGGGAAGAGGCTACACCTTC. Translation gives CATSDQQGRGYTF.